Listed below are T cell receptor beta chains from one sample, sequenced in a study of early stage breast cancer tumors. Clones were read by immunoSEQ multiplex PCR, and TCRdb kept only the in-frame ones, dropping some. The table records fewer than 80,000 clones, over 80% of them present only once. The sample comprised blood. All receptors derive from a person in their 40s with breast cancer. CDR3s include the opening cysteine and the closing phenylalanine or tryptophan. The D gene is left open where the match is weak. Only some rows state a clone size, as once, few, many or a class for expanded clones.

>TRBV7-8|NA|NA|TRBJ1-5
CASGRDGYQPQHF
TGTGCCAGCGGGCGGGACGGATATCAGCCCCAGCATTTT
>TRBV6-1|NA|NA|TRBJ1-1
CASSPTAGYDTEAFF
TGTGCCAGCAGTCCCACCGCAGGGTATGACACTGAAGCTTTCTTT
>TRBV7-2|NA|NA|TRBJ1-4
CASSLATSTNEKLFF
TGTGCCAGCAGCTTAGCGACATCAACTAATGAAAAACTGTTTTTT
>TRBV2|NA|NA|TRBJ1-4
CASRRHGVDHEKLFF
TGTGCCAGCAGGCGACACGGGGTGGATCATGAAAAACTGTTTTTT
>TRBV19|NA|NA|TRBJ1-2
CASSIGHQYGYTF
TGTGCCAGTAGTATTGGGCATCAATATGGCTACACCTTC
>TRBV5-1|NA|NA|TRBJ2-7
CASSLVPPSYEQYF
TGCGCCAGCAGCTTGGTACCCCCCTCCTACGAGCAGTACTTC
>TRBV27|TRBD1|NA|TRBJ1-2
CASSLWTGNGYTF
TGTGCCAGCAGTTTATGGACAGGGAATGGCTACACCTTC
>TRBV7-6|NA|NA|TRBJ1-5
CASSLGQAQPQHF
TGTGCCAGCAGCTTAGGACAGGCCCAGCCCCAGCATTTT
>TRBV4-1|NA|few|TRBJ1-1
CASSPHSSRGDTEAFF
TGCGCCAGCAGCCCTCATAGCTCTAGGGGAGACACTGAAGCTTTCTTT
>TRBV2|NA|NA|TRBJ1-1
CASGREGLAEAFF
TGTGCCAGCGGCCGAGAGGGGCTGGCTGAAGCTTTCTTT
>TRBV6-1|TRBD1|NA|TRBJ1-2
CASSRDRSNYGYTF
TGTGCCAGCAGTCGGGACAGGTCGAACTATGGCTACACCTTC
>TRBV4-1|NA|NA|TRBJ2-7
CASSRSSTYEQYF
TGCGCCAGCAGCCGTAGTTCCACTTACGAGCAGTACTTC
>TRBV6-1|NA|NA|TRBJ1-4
CASITDSATNEKLFF
TGTGCCAGCATTACCGACAGCGCAACTAATGAAAAACTGTTTTTT
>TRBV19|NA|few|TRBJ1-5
CASSPGINQPQHF
TGTGCCAGTAGTCCAGGGATCAATCAGCCCCAGCATTTT
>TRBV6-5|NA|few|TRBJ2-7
CASSYQAKGYEQYF
TGTGCCAGCAGTTATCAGGCTAAGGGCTACGAGCAGTACTTC
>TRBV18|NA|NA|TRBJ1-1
CASSPPGSRTEAFF
TGTGCCAGCTCACCACCAGGTTCTCGCACTGAAGCTTTCTTT
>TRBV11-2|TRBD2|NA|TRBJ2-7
CASSLGAGGTYEQYF
TGTGCCAGCAGTTTAGGGGCGGGAGGGACCTACGAGCAGTACTTC
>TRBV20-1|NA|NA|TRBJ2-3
CSAFSTDTQYF
TGCAGTGCTTTCAGTACAGATACGCAGTATTTT
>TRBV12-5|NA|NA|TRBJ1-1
CASVPGPAPEAFF
TGTGCTAGTGTCCCTGGGCCGGCCCCTGAAGCTTTCTTT
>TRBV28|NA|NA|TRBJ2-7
CASSLMGDPTYEQYF
TGTGCCAGCAGTTTAATGGGGGACCCTACCTACGAGCAGTACTTC
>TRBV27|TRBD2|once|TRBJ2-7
CASSLVGLAYEQYF
TGTGCCAGCAGTTTAGTGGGACTAGCTTACGAGCAGTACTTC
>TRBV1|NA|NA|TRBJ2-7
CTSSRTPDVAGRKEQYF
TGCACCAGCAGCCGCACCCCCGATGTCGCAGGGAGGAAGGAGCAGTACTTC
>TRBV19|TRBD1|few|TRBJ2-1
CASSPRQGSYNEQFF
TGTGCCAGTAGTCCGAGACAGGGCTCCTACAATGAGCAGTTCTTC
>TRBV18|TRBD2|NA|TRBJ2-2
CASSPPLAANTGELFF
TGTGCCAGCTCACCACCGCTAGCGGCGAACACCGGGGAGCTGTTTTTT
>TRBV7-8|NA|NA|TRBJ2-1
CASSVSNEQFF
TGTGCCAGCAGCGTTAGCAATGAGCAGTTCTTC
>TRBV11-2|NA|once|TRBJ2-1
CASSVFRRNGNEQFF
TGTGCCAGCAGCGTCTTTCGGAGAAACGGCAATGAGCAGTTCTTC
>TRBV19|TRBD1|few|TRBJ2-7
CASSAYRGLEQYF
TGTGCCAGTAGTGCCTACAGGGGGCTTGAGCAGTACTTC
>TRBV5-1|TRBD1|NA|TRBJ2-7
CASSGTGAYEQYF
TGCGCCAGCAGCGGGACAGGGGCCTACGAGCAGTACTTC
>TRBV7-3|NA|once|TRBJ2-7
CASSSSLGGPSSYEQYF
TGTGCCAGCAGCTCGAGCCTGGGGGGCCCGTCCTCCTACGAGCAGTACTTC
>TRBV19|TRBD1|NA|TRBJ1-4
CASSRAGTGEKLFF
TGTGCCAGTAGTAGGGCCGGGACAGGTGAAAAACTGTTTTTT
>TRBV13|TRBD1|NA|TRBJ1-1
CASSYPPGQENTEAFF
TGTGCCAGCAGCTACCCGCCGGGACAGGAGAACACTGAAGCTTTCTTT
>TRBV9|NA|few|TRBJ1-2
CASSVAWERGYGYTF
TGTGCCAGCAGCGTAGCCTGGGAGAGGGGCTATGGCTACACCTTC
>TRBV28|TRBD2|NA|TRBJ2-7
CASSSGSASSYEQYF
TGTGCCAGCAGTAGCGGGAGCGCTAGCTCCTACGAGCAGTACTTC
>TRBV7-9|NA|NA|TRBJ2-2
CASSRIDNTGELFF
TGTGCCAGCAGCCGCATTGACAACACCGGGGAGCTGTTTTTT
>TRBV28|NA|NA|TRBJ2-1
CASSFTGTRTNEQFF
TGTGCCAGCAGTTTTACCGGGACAAGGACCAATGAGCAGTTCTTC
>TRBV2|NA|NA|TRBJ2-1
CASSEVPSRNEQFF
TGTGCCAGCAGTGAAGTGCCTAGCCGCAATGAGCAGTTCTTC
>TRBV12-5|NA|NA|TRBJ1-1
CASALDVTEAFF
TGTGCTAGTGCCCTCGATGTCACTGAAGCTTTCTTT
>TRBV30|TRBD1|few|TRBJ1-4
CAWSVKTGGNEKLFF
TGTGCCTGGAGTGTGAAGACAGGGGGCAATGAAAAACTGTTTTTT
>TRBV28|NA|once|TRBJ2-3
CASSTGPSKDTQYF
TGTGCCAGCAGCACCGGCCCCTCCAAAGATACGCAGTATTTT
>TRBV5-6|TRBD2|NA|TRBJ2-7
CASSLAGTSGYEQYF
TGTGCCAGCAGCTTGGCCGGGACTAGCGGTTACGAGCAGTACTTC
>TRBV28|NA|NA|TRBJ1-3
CASSSNLGTGNTIYF
TGTGCCAGCAGTTCCAATCTCGGGACTGGAAACACCATATATTTT
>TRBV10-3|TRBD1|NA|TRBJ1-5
CAISDRGLSQPQHF
TGTGCCATCAGTGACAGGGGGTTAAGTCAGCCCCAGCATTTT
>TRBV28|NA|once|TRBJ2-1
CASSLQSAYNEQFF
TGTGCCAGCAGTTTACAATCGGCCTACAATGAGCAGTTCTTC
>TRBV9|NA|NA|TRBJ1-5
CASSVSFGNQPQHF
TGTGCCAGCAGCGTATCCTTTGGCAATCAGCCCCAGCATTTT
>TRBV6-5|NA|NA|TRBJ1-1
CASSTGGGSYTEAFF
TGTGCCAGCAGTACCGGGGGGGGGTCATACACTGAAGCTTTCTTT
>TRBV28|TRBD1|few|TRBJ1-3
CASSPGTGSGNTIYF
TGTGCCAGCAGTCCGGGGACAGGGTCTGGAAACACCATATATTTT
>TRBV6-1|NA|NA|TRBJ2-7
CASSEEHFYEQYF
TGTGCCAGCAGTGAAGAACACTTCTACGAGCAGTACTTC
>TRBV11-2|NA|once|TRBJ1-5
CASSLVRGQPQHF
TGTGCCAGCAGCTTAGTACGGGGTCAGCCCCAGCATTTT
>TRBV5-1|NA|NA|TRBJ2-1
CASFRGGGYNEQFF
TGCGCCAGCTTTAGGGGAGGAGGCTACAATGAGCAGTTCTTC
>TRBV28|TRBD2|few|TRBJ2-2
CASKGAGEAGELFF
TGTGCCAGCAAGGGAGCGGGAGAGGCCGGGGAGCTGTTTTTT
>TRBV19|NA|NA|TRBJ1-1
CASSINRVWAMNTEAFF
TGTGCCAGTAGTATCAACAGGGTATGGGCAATGAACACTGAAGCTTTCTTT
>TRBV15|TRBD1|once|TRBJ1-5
CATSRGGEQGANQPQHF
TGTGCCACCAGCAGAGGGGGTGAACAGGGGGCAAATCAGCCCCAGCATTTT
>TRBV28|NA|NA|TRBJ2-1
CASTSGTHTYNEQFF
TGTGCCAGCACAAGTGGGACACATACTTACAATGAGCAGTTCTTC
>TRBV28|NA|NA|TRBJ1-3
CASRRDSRNTIYF
TGTGCCAGCAGACGGGACTCTCGAAACACCATATATTTT
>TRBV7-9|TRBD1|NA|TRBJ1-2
CASSGTGEGYGYTF
TGTGCCAGCAGCGGGACAGGGGAAGGCTATGGCTACACCTTC
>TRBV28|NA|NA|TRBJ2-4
CASSPYWRGGNIQYF
TGTGCCAGCAGTCCCTATTGGAGGGGCGGAAACATTCAGTACTTC
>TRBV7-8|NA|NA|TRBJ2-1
CASSNDGPEGEQFF
TGTGCCAGCAGCAACGACGGACCAGAGGGGGAGCAGTTCTTC
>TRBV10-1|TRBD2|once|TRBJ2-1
CASSSLAGPNEQFF
TGCGCCAGCAGCTCACTAGCGGGACCCAATGAGCAGTTCTTC